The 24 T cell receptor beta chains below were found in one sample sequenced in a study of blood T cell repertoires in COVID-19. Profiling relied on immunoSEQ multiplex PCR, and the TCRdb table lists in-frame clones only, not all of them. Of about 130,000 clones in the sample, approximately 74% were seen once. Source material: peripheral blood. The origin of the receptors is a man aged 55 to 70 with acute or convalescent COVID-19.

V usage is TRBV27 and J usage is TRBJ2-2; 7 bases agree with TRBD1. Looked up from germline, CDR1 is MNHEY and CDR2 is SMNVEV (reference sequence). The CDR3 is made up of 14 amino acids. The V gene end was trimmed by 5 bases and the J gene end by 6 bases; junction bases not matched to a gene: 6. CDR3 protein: CASSGTGVAGELFF. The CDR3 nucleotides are TGTGCCAGCAGTGGAACAGGGGTCGCCGGGGAGCTGTTTTTT.

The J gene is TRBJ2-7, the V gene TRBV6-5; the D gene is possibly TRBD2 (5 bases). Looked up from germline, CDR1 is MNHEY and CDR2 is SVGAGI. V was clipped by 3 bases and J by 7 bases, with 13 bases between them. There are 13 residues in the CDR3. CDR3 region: CASSYLASGEQYF. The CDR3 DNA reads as TGTGCCAGCAGTTATCTAGCATCGGGGGAGCAGTACTTC.

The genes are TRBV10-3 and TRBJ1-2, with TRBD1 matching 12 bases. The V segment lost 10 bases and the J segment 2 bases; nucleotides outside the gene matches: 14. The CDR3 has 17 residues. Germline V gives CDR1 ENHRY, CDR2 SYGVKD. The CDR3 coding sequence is TGTGCCACCAAAACATCCGGGACAGGGGGCGGGAACTATGGCTACACCTTC. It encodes CATKTSGTGGGNYGYTF.

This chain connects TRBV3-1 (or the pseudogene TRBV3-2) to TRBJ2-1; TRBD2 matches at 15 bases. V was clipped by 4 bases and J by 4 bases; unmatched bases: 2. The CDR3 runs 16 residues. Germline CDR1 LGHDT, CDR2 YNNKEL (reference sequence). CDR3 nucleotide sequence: TGTGCCAGCAGCCTAGGACTAGCGGGGGGGTACAATGAGCAGTTCTTC. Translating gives CASSLGLAGGYNEQFF.

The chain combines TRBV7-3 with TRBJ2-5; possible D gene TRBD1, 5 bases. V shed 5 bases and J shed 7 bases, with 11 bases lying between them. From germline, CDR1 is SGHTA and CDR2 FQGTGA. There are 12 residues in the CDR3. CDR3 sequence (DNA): TGTGCCAGCAGCAGCCCCCAGGGGACCCAGTACTTC. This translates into CASSSPQGTQYF.

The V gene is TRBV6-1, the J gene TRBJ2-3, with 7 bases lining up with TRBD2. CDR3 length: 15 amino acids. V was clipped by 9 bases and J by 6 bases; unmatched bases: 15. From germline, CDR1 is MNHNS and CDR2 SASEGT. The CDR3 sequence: CASRRGGGDRDTQYF. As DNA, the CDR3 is TGTGCCAGTCGGAGGGGCGGGGGTGACCGGGATACGCAGTATTTT.

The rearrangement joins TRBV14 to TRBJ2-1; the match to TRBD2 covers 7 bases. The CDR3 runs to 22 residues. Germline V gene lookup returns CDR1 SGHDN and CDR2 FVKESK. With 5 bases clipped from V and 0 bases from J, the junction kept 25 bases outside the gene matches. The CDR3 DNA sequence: TGTGCCAGCAGCTCAAGTGGTTTAAGTTCCGGGTCTAGCGGAAGCTCCTACAATGAGCAGTTCTTC. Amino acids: CASSSSGLSSGSSGSSYNEQFF.

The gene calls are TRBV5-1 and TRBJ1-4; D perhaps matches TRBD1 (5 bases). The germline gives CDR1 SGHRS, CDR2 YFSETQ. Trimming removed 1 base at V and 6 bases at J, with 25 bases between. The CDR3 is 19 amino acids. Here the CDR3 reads CASSLPREGAGGEDEKLFF. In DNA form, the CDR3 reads TGCGCCAGCAGCTTGCCACGTGAAGGGGCGGGGGGTGAAGATGAAAAACTGTTTTTT.

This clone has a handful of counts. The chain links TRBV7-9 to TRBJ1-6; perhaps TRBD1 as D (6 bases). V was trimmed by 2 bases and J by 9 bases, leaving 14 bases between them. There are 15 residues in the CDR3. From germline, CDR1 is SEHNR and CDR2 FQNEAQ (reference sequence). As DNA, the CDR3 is TGTGCCAGCAGCTTATCGAACAGGGTTGGTTCACCCCTCCACTTT. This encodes CASSLSNRVGSPLHF.

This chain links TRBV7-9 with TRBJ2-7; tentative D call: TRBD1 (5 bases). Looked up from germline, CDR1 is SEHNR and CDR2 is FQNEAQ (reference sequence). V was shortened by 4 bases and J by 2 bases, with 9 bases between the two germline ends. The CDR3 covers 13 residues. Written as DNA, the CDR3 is TGTGCCAGCAGCTCTCCGACAGCCTACGAGCAGTACTTC. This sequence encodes CASSSPTAYEQYF.

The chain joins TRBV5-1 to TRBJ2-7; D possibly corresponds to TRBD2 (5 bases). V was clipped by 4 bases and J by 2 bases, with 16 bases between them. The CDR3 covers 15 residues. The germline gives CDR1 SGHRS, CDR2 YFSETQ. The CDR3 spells CASSGGAMEPYEQYF. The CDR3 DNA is TGCGCCAGCAGCGGAGGAGCCATGGAGCCCTACGAGCAGTACTTC.

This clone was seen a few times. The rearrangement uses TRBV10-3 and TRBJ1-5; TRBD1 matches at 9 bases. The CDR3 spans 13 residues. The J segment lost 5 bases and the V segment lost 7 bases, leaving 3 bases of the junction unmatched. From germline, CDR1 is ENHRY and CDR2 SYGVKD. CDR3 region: CAITRDRDQPQHF. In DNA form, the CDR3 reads TGTGCCATCACTCGGGACAGGGATCAGCCCCAGCATTTT.

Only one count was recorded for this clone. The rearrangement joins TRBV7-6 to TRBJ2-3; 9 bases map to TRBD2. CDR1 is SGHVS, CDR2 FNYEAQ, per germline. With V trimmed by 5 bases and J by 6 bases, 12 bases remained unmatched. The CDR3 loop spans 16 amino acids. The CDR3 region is CASSALASGVADTQYF. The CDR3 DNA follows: TGTGCCAGCAGCGCGCTAGCTAGCGGGGTGGCGGATACGCAGTATTTT. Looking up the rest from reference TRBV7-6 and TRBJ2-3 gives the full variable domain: GAGVSQSPRYKVTKRGQDVALRCDPISGHVSLYWYRQALGQGPEFLTYFNYEAQQDKSGLPNDRFSAERPEGSISTLTIQRTEQRDSAMYRCASSALASGVADTQYFGPGTRLTVL.

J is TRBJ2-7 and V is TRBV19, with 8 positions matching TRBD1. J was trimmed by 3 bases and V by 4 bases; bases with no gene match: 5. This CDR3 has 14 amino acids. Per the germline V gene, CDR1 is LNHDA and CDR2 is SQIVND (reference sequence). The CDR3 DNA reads TGTGCCAGTAGTAAGCAGGGGGCAGTCTACGAGCAGTACTTC. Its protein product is CASSKQGAVYEQYF.

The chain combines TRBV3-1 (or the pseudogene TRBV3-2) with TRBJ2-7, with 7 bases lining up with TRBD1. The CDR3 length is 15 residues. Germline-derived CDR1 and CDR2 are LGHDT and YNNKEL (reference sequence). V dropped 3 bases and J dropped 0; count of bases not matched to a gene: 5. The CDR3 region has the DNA TGTGCCAGCAGCCAGTCTTGGACAGGCTCCTACGAGCAGTACTTC. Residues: CASSQSWTGSYEQYF.

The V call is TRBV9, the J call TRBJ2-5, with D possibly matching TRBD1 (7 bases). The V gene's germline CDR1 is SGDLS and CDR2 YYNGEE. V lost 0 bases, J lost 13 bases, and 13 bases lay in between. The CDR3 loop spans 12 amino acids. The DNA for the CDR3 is TGTGCCAGCAGCGTAGGGAGGGGGCTGTTGTACTTC. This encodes CASSVGRGLLYF.

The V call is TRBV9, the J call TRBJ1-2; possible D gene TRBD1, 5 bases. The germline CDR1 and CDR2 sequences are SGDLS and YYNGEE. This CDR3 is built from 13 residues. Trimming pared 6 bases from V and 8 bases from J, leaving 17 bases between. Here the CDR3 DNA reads TGTGCCAGCACGGGGGATTCCGTAGGAGGCTACACCTTC. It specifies CASTGDSVGGYTF.

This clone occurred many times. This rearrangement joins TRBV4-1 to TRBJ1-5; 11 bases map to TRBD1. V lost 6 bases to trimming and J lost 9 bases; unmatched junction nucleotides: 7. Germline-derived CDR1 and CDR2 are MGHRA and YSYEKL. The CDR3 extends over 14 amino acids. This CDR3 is CASSGDRGSRPQHF. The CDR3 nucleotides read TGCGCCAGCAGTGGGGACAGGGGGTCAAGGCCCCAGCATTTT.

The CDR3 sequence: CASSLLTGTYNEQFF. CDR3 nucleotides: TGTGCCAGCAGTTTATTAACGGGTACCTACAATGAGCAGTTCTTC. The V call is TRBV7-2, the J call TRBJ2-1; D unresolved. V shed 6 bases and J shed 2 bases, with 14 bases lying between them. Germline values: CDR1 SGHTA, CDR2 FQGNSA. The CDR3 extends over 15 amino acids.

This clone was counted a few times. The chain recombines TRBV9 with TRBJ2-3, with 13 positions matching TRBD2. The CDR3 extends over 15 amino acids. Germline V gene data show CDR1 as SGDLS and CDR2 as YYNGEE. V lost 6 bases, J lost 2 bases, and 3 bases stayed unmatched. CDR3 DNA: TGTGCCAGCACGGGACTAGCGGGGTACACAGATACGCAGTATTTT. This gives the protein CASTGLAGYTDTQYF.

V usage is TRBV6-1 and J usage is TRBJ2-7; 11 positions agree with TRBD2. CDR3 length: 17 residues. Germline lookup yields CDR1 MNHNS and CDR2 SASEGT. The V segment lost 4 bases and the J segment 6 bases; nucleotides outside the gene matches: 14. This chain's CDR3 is CASSANSGGGRPGEQYF. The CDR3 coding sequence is TGTGCCAGCAGTGCAAATAGCGGGGGGGGCCGTCCGGGCGAGCAGTACTTC.

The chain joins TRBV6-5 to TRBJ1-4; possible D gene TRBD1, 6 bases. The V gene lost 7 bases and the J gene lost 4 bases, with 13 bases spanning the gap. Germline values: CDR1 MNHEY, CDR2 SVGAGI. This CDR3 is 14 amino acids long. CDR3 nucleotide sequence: TGTGCCAGCATGTTCGGGACAAATAATGAAAAACTGTTTTTT. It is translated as CASMFGTNNEKLFF.

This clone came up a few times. CDR3 coding DNA: TGTGCCAGTAGTCGTCAAACCGGGACTAGCGGGTCACCTAAAGAGACCCAGTACTTC. Its protein is CASSRQTGTSGSPKETQYF. The rearrangement joins TRBV19 to TRBJ2-5, with 12 bases identical to TRBD2. Germline-derived CDR1 and CDR2 are LNHDA and SQIVND (reference sequence). The CDR3 length is 19 residues. The junction had 16 bases not matched to a gene; V was cut back by 5 bases and J by 3 bases. Drawing the rest from reference TRBV19 and TRBJ2-5, the complete variable domain is DGGITQSPKYLFRKEGQNVTLSCEQNLNHDAMYWYRQDPGQGLRLIYYSQIVNDFQKGDIAEGYSVSREKKESFPLTVTSAQKNPTAFYLCASSRQTGTSGSPKETQYFGPGTRLLVL.

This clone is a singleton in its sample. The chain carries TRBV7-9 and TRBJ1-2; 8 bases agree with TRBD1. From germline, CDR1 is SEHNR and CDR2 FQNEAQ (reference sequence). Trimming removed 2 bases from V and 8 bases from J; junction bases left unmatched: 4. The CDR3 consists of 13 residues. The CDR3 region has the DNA TGTGCCAGCAGCTTAATGTCAGGGGGCGGCTACACCTTC. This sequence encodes CASSLMSGGGYTF.